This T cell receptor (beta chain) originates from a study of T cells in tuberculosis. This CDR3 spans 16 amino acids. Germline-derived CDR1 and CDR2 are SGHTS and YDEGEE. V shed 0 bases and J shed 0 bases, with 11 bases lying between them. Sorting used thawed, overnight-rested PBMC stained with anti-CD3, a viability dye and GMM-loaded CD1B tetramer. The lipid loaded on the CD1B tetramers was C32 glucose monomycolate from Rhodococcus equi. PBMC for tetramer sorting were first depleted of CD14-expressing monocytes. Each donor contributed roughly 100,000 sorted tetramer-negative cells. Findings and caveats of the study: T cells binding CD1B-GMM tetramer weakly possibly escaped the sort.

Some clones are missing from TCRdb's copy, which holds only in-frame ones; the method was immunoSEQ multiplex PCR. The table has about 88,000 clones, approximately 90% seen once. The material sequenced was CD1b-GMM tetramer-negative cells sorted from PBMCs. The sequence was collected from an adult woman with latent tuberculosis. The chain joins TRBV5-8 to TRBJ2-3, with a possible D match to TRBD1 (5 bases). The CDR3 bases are TGTGCCAGCAGCTTGGAAGGGGTCCCTAGCACAGATACGCAGTATTTT. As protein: CASSLEGVPSTDTQYF.